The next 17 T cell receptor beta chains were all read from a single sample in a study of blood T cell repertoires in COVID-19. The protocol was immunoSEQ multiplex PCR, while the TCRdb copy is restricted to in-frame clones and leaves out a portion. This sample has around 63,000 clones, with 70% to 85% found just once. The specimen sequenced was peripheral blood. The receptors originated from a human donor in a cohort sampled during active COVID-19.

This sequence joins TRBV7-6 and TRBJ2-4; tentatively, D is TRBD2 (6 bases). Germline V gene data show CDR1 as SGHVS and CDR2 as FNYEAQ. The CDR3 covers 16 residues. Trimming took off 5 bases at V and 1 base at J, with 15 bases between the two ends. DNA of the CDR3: TGTGCCAGCAGCGCGGGACGGACAAGCGCCAAAAACATTCAGTACTTC. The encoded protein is CASSAGRTSAKNIQYF.

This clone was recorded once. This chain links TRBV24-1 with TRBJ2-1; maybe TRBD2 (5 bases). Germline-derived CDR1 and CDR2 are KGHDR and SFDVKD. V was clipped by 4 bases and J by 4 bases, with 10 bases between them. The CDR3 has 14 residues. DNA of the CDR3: TGTGCCACCAGTGACGAGCGGAGGTACAATGAGCAGTTCTTC. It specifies CATSDERRYNEQFF.

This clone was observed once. The CDR3: CASSPQALGHSYNEQFF. In DNA, the CDR3 is TGTGCCAGCAGTCCCCAAGCTCTAGGCCACTCCTACAATGAGCAGTTCTTC. V and J are TRBV27 and TRBJ2-1; D gene uncertain. The length of the CDR3 is 17 residues. V shed 5 bases and J shed 0 bases, with 17 bases lying between them. Per the germline V gene, CDR1 is MNHEY and CDR2 is SMNVEV (reference sequence).

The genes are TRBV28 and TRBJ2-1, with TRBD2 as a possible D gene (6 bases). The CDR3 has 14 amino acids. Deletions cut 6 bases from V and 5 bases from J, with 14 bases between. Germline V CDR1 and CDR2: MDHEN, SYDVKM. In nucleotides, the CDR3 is TGTGCCAGCAGATTAACGGGACTCCACAATGAGCAGTTCTTC. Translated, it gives CASRLTGLHNEQFF.

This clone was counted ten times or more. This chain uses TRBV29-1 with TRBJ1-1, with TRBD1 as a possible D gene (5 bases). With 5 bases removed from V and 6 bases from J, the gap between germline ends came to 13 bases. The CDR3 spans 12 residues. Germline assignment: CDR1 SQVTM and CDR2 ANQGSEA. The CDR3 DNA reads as TGCAGCGTTTCTTGGGGCGCGGCTGAAGCTTTCTTT. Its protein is CSVSWGAAEAFF.

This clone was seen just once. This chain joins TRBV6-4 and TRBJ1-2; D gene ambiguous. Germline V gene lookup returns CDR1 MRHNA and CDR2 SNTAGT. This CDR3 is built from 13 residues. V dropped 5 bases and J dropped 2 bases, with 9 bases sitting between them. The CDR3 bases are TGTGCCAGCAGTACCGGGAGCAACTATGGCTACACCTTC. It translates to CASSTGSNYGYTF.

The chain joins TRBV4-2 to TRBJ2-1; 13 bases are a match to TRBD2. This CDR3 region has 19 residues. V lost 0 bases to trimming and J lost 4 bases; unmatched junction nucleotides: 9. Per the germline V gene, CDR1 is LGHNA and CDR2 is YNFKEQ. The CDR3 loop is CASSQDGLAGVGVYNEQFF. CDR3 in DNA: TGTGCCAGCAGCCAAGATGGACTAGCGGGAGTGGGGGTTTACAATGAGCAGTTCTTC.

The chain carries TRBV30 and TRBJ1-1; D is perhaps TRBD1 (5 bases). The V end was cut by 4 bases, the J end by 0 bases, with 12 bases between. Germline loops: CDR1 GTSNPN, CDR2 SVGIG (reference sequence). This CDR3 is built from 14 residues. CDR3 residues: CAWKDNLMNTEAFF. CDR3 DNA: TGTGCCTGGAAGGACAATCTCATGAACACTGAAGCTTTCTTT.

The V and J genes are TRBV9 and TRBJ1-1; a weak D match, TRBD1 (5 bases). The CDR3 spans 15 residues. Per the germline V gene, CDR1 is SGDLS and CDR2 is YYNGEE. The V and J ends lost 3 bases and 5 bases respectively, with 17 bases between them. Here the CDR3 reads CASSERHGGSTEAFF. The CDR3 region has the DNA TGTGCCAGCAGCGAACGACACGGGGGGTCGACTGAAGCTTTCTTT.

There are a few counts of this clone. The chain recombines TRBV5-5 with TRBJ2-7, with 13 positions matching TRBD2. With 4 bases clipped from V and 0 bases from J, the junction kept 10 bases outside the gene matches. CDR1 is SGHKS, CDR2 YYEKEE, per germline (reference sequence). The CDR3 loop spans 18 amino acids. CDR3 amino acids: CASSRGLAGRRSSYEQYF. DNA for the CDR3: TGTGCCAGCAGCCGGGGACTAGCGGGACGCCGAAGCTCCTACGAGCAGTACTTC.

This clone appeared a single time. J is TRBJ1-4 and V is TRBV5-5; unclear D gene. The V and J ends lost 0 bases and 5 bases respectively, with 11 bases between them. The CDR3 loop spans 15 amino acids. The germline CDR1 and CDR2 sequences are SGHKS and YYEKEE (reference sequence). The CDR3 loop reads CASSLVVRSNEKLFF. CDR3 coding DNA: TGTGCCAGCAGCTTGGTCGTCAGGTCGAATGAAAAACTGTTTTTT.

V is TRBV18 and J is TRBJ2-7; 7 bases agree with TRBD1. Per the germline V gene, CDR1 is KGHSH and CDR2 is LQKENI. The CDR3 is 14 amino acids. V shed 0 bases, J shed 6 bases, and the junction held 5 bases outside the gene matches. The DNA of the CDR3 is TGTGCCAGCTCACCACCCAGGCAGGGGGTCGAGCAGTACTTC. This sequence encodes CASSPPRQGVEQYF.

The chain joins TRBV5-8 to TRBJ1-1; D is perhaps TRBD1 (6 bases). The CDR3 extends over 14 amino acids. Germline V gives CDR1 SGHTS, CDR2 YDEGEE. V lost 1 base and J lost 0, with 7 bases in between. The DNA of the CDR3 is TGTGCCAGCAGCTTGAGGGGGATGAACACTGAAGCTTTCTTT. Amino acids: CASSLRGMNTEAFF.

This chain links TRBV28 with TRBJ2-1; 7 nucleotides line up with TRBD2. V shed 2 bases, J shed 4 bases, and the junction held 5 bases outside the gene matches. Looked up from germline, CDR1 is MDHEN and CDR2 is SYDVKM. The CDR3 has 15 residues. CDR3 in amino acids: CASSLRGGVYNEQFF. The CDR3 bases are TGTGCCAGCAGTTTACGTGGGGGGGTGTACAATGAGCAGTTCTTC.

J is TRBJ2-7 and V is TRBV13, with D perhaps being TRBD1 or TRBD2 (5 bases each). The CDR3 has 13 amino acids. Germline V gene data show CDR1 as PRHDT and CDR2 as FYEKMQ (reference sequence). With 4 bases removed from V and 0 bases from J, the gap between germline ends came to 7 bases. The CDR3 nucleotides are TGTGCCAGCAGCTCAGGGAGCTCCTACGAGCAGTACTTC. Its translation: CASSSGSSYEQYF.

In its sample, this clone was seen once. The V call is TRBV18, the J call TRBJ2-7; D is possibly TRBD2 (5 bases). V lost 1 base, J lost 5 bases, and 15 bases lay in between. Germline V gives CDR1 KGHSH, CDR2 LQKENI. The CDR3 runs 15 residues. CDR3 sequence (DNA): TGTGCCAGCTCACCACGAGTTACCGAGGGCCACGAGCAGTACTTC. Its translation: CASSPRVTEGHEQYF.

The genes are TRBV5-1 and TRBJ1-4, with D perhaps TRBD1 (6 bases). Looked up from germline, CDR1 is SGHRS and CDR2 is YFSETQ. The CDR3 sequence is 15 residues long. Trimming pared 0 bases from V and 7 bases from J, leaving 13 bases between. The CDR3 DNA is TGCGCCAGCAGCTTGGGTATGGTAGGGGGTGAAAAACTGTTTTTT. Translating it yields CASSLGMVGGEKLFF.